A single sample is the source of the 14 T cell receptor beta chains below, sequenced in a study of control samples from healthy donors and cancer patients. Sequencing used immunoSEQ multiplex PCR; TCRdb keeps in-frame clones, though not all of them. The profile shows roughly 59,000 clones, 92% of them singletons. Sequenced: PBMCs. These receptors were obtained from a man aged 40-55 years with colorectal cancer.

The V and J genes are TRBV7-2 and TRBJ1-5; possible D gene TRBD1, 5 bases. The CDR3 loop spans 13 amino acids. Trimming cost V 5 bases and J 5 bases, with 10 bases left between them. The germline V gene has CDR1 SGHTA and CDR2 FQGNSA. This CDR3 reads CASSHRKDQPQHF. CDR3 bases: TGTGCCAGCAGCCACAGGAAGGATCAGCCCCAGCATTTT.

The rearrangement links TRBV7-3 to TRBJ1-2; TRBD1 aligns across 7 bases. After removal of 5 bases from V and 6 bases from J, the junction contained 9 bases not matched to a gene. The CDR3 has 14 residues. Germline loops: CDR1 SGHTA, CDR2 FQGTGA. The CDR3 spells CASSPQTGIDGYTF. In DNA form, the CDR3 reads TGTGCCAGCAGCCCCCAGACAGGGATCGATGGCTACACCTTC.

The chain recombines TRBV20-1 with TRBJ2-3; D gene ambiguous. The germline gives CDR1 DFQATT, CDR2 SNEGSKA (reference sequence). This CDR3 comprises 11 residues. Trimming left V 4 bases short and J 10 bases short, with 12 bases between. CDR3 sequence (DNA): TGCAGTGCTAACTTTAGAGAGGCGCAGTATTTT. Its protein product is CSANFREAQYF.

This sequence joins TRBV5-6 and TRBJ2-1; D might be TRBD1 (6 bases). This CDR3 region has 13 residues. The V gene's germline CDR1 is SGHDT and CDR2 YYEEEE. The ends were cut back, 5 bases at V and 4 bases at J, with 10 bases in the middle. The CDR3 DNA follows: TGTGCCAGCAGTTACGGACAGTACAATGAGCAGTTCTTC. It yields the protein CASSYGQYNEQFF.

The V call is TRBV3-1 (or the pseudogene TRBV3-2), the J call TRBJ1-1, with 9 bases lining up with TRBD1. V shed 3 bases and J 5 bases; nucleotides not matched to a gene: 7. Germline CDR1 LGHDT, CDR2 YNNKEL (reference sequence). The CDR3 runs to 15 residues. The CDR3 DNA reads TGTGCCAGCAGCCAGGGACAGGGCGTAAGAACTGAAGCTTTCTTT. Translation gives CASSQGQGVRTEAFF.

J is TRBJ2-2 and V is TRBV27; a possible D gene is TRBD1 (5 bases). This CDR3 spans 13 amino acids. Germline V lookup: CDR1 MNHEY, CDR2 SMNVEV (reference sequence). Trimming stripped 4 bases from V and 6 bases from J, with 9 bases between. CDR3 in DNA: TGTGCCAGCAGTTCCCAGGGCGCCGGGGAGCTGTTTTTT. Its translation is CASSSQGAGELFF.

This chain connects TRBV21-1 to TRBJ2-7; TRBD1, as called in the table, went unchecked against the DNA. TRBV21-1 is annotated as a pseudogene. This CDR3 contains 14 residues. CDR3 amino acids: CASRLGQGQFRQYF. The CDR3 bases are TGTGCCAGCAGGTTGGGACAGGGGCAATTTCGGCAGTACTTC.

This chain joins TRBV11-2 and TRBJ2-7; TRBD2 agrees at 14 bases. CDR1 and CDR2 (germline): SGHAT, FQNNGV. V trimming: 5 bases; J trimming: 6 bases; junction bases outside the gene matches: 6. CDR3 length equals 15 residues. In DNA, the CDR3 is TGTGCCAGCAGCCTGACTAGCGGGGGGGCCCCCGAGCAGTACTTC. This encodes CASSLTSGGAPEQYF.

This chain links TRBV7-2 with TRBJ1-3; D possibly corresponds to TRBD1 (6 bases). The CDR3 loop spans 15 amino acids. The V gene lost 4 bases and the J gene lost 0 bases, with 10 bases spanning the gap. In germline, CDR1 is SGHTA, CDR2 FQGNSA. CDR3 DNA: TGTGCCAGCAGCTCCGGGACAAACTCTGGAAACACCATATATTTT. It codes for CASSSGTNSGNTIYF.

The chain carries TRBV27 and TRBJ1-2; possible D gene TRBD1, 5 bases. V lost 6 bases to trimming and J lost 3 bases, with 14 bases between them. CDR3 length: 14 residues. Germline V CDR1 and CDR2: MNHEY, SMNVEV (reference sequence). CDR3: CASSPYGGDYGYTF. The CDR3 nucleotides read TGTGCCAGCAGCCCCTATGGAGGGGACTATGGCTACACCTTC.

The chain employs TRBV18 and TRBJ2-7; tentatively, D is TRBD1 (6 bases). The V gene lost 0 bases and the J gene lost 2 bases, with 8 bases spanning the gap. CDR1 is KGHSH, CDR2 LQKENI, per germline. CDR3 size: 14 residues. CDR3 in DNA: TGTGCCAGCTCACCACCCCAGGGGCCCTACGAGCAGTACTTC. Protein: CASSPPQGPYEQYF.

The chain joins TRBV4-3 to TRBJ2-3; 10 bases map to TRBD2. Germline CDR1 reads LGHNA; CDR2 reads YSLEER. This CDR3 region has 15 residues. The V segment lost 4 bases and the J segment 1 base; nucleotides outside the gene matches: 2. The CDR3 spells CASSPSGGGTDTQYF. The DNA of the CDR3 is TGCGCCAGCAGCCCCAGCGGGGGGGGCACAGATACGCAGTATTTT.

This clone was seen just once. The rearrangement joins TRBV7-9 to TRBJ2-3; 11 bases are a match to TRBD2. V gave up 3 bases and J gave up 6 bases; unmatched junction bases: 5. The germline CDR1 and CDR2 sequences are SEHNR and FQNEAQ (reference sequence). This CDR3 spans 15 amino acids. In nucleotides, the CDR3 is TGTGCCAGCAGCTTCCTAGCGGGGGGCCAGGATACGCAGTATTTT. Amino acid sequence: CASSFLAGGQDTQYF.

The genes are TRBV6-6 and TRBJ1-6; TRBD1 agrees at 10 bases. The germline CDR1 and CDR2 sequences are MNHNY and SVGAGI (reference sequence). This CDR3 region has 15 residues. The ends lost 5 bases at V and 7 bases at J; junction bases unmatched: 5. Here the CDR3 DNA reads TGTGCCAGCAGTACTAGACAGGGGGCGAATTCACCCCTCCACTTT. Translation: CASSTRQGANSPLHF.